The 9 T cell receptor beta chains below all came from one sample that was sequenced in a study of cytomegalovirus exposure and HLA in healthy donors. Researchers ran the PCR with 60 Vbeta and 13 Jbeta primers. The table came from immunoSEQ multiplex PCR; TCRdb's copy has only in-frame clones and leaves some out. The sample records 150,000 to 200,000 clones, around three quarters being singletons. The sequenced sample was PBMCs. These receptors were taken from a man aged 50-59 years in good health and CMV-seropositive.

This clone was recorded once. The chain couples TRBV4-3 to TRBJ1-2, with no clear D. V dropped 0 bases and J dropped 2 bases, with 13 bases sitting between them. Germline-derived CDR1 and CDR2 are LGHNA and YSLEER. The CDR3 length is 16 residues. The CDR3 DNA reads as TGCGCCAGCAGCCAAGATCAGAGACTTCCCAACTATGGCTACACCTTC. Translated: CASSQDQRLPNYGYTF.

The chain uses TRBV19 and TRBJ2-3; D unresolved. This CDR3 region has 15 residues. Deletions cut 3 bases from V and 0 bases from J, with 10 bases between. Germline V gives CDR1 LNHDA, CDR2 SQIVND (reference sequence). CDR3 coding DNA: TGTGCCAGTAGTATTCAGCCGCGGAGCACAGATACGCAGTATTTT. It codes for CASSIQPRSTDTQYF.

The V call is TRBV6-4, the J call TRBJ2-5; no firm D call. Trimming left V 6 bases short and J 7 bases short, with 15 bases between. The length of the CDR3 is 13 residues. CDR1 is MRHNA and CDR2 is SNTAGT in the germline V gene. The CDR3 DNA is TGTGCCAGCAGCCCGACTGAGGCCGGGACCCAGTACTTC. Its translation is CASSPTEAGTQYF.

The gene calls are TRBV6-6 and TRBJ2-5; 7 bases agree with TRBD1. With V trimmed by 4 bases and J by 2 bases, 7 bases remained unmatched. This CDR3 has 15 amino acids. The germline gives CDR1 MNHNY, CDR2 SVGAGI (reference sequence). CDR3 in amino acids: CASSSGTAWQETQYF. The DNA of the CDR3 is TGTGCCAGCAGTTCCGGGACAGCCTGGCAAGAGACCCAGTACTTC.

The chain uses TRBV11-3 and TRBJ2-1, with a possible D match to TRBD2 (6 bases). V was clipped by 5 bases and J by 7 bases, with 12 bases between them. CDR1 and CDR2 (germline): SGHNT, YENEEA. The CDR3 spans 13 residues. CDR3 in amino acids: CASSKSGVNEQFF. CDR3 nucleotides: TGTGCCAGCAGCAAATCGGGGGTTAATGAGCAGTTCTTC.

The rearrangement uses TRBV4-3 and TRBJ1-4; D gene ambiguous. The CDR3 covers 13 residues. CDR1 and CDR2 from the germline V gene are LGHNA and YSLEER. V lost 4 bases, J lost 13 bases, and 16 bases lay in between. CDR3 region: CASSPSSNERLFF. CDR3 DNA sequence: TGCGCCAGCAGCCCATCTTCCAACGAGAGACTGTTTTTT.

This clone was detected a few times. The rearrangement joins TRBV5-4 to TRBJ1-4; D is undetermined. Germline V gene sequence: CDR1 SGHNT, CDR2 YYREEE (reference sequence). Deletions cut 0 bases from V and 4 bases from J, with 7 bases between. This CDR3 comprises 14 residues. The CDR3 region is CASSLAGNNEKLFF. The CDR3 DNA is TGTGCCAGCAGCTTGGCCGGGAATAATGAAAAACTGTTTTTT. Full variable domain (rest looked up from reference TRBV5-4 and TRBJ1-4): ETGVTQSPTHLIKTRGQQVTLRCSSQSGHNTVSWYQQALGQGPQFIFQYYREEENGRGNFPPRFSGLQFPNYSSELNVNALELDDSALYLCASSLAGNNEKLFFGSGTQLSVL.

This chain uses TRBV19 with TRBJ2-1; D is possibly TRBD1 (6 bases). Trimming shortened V by 5 bases and J by 8 bases, and 25 bases separated the two germline ends. This CDR3 has 17 amino acids. CDR1 is LNHDA, CDR2 SQIVND, per germline (reference sequence). CDR3 protein: CASSPNRVRLVQDEQFF. As DNA, the CDR3 is TGTGCCAGTAGTCCAAACAGGGTTCGACTTGTACAAGATGAGCAGTTCTTC.

The V call is TRBV5-4, the J call TRBJ1-1, with 7 positions matching TRBD1. This CDR3 is built from 15 residues. The J segment lost 2 bases and the V segment lost 4 bases, leaving 8 bases of the junction unmatched. The germline V gene has CDR1 SGHNT and CDR2 YYREEE (reference sequence). The CDR3 region has the DNA TGTGCCAGCAGCACCCGGGACAGCCCTAACACTGAAGCTTTCTTT. Protein sequence: CASSTRDSPNTEAFF.